Listed here is a single T cell receptor (beta chain). The data were obtained in a study of blood T cell repertoires in COVID-19. Background on the study: Specimens from acute and convalescent COVID-19 originated in the United States, Italy and Spain. Sample material is recorded as cDNA or gDNA derived from T cells, B-cell-depleted T cells, or PBMCs.

CDR1 MNHEY and CDR2 SVGAGI come from the germline V gene. The CDR3 runs to 12 residues. V gave up 2 bases and J gave up 8 bases, with 4 bases separating them. Original analysis: Researchers report that nucleated cell counts were estimated from reference gene primer amplification. Sequenced by immunoSEQ multiplex PCR; TCRdb stores in-frame clones only, minus some. Clone size and the V and J calls come from that table; the DNA yielded D and trimming. Among around 470,000 clones, roughly 87% were seen once, and the ten largest hold approximately 0.9%. The V and J genes are TRBV6-5 and TRBJ1-6; D is unresolved. This clonotype was sampled from a man between 18 and 35 years old with COVID-19, enrolled during active disease. Sequencing used peripheral blood. The CDR3 reads CASSYLDSPLHF. The DNA of the CDR3 is TGTGCCAGCAGTTACCTCGATTCACCCCTCCACTTT.